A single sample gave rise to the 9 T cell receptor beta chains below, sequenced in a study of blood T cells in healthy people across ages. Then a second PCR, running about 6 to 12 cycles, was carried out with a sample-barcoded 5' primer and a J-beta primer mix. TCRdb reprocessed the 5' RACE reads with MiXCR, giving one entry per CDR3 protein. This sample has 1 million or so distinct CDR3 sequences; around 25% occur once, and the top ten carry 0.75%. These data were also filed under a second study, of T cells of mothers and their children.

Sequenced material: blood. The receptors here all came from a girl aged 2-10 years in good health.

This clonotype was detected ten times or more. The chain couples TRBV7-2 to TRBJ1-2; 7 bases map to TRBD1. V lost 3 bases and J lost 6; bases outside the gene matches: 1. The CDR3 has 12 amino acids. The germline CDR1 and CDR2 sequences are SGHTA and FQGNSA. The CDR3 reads CASSLTGNGYTF. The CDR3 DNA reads TGTGCCAGCAGCTTGACAGGGAATGGCTACACCTTC.

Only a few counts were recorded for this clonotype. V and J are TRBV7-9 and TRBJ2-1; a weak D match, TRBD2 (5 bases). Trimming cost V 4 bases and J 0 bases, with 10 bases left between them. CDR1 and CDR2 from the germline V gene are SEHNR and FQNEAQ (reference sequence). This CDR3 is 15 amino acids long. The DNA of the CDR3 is TGTGCCAGCAGCTCCGAGCGGTTCTCCTACAATGAGCAGTTCTTC. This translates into CASSSERFSYNEQFF.

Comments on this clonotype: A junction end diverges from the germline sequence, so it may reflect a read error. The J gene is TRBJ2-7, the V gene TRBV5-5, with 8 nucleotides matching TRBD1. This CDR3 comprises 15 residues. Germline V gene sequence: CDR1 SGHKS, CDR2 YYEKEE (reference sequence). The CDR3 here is CANSRATGENYEQYF. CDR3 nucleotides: TGTGCCAACAGCCGAGCGACAGGGGAGAACTACGAGCAGTACTTC. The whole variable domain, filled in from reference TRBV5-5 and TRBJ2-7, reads DAGVTQSPTHLIKTRGQQVTLRCSPISGHKSVSWYQQVLGQGPQFIFQYYEKEERGRGNFPDRFSARQFPNYSSELNVNALLLGDSALYLCANSRATGENYEQYFGPGTRLTVT.

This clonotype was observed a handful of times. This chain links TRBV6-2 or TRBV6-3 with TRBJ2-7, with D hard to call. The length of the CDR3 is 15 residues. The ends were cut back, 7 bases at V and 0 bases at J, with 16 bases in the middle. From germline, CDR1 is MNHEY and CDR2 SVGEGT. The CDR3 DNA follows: TGTGCCAGCAACCCCAAGCGAGGAATCTCCTACGAGCAGTACTTC. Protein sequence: CASNPKRGISYEQYF.

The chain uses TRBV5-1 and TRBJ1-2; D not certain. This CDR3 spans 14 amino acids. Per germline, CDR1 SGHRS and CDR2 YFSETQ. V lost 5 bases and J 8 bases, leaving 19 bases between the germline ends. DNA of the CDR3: TGCGCCAGCAGTTCGATTGAGCGGGGAAAGGGCTACACCTTC. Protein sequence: CASSSIERGKGYTF.

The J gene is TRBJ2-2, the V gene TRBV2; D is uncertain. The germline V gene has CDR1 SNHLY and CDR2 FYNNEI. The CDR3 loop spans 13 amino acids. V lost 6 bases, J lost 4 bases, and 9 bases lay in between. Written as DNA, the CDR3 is TGTGCCAGCAGCGGAAGCCGCACCGGGGAGCTGTTTTTT. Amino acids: CASSGSRTGELFF.

CDR3 residues: CASSPHWTPKETQYF. The CDR3 nucleotides read TGCGCCAGCAGCCCACATTGGACACCTAAAGAGACCCAGTACTTC. The genes are TRBV5-1 and TRBJ2-5, with D possibly being TRBD1 (5 bases). The V gene's germline CDR1 is SGHRS and CDR2 YFSETQ. The CDR3 runs to 15 residues. The V end was cut by 4 bases, the J end by 3 bases, with 16 bases between.

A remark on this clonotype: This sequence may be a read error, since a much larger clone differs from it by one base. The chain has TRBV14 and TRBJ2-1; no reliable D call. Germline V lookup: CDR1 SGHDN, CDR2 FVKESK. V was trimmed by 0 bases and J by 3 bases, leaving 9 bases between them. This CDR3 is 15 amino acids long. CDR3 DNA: TGTGCCAGCAGCCAAGAACCTGCCCGCTACAATGAGCAGTTCTTC. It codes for CASSQEPARYNEQFF.

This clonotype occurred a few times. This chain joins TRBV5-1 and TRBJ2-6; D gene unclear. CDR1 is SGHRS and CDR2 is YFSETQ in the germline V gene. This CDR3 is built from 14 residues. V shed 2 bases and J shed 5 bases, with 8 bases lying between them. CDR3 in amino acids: CASSLLTWANVLTF. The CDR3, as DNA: TGCGCCAGCAGCTTACTGACTTGGGCCAACGTCCTGACTTTC.